This is a list of T cell receptor beta chains from one sample in a study of T cells in Graves' hyperthyroidism and ophthalmopathy. TCRdb re-analysed the multiplex PCR reads in MiXCR, keeping a single row per CDR3 protein. This table holds hundreds of thousands of distinct CDR3 sequences, 15% to 18% found once. Input material: blood. The source of these receptors is a woman between 18 and 30 years old with Graves' hyperthyroidism. The CDR3 runs from the conserved cysteine through the conserved F or W. D genes are given only for firm matches. Rows may omit the clone size; those that give it use once, few, many or a size class.

D,J,V,size,CDR3,DNA
-,TRBJ2-3,TRBV11-3,many,CASSSEGLRDTQYF,TGTGCCAGCAGCTCGGAGGGCCTAAGAGATACGCAGTATTTT
TRBD1,TRBJ1-2,TRBV7-3,few,CASSFTGGVGYTF,TGTGCCAGCAGCTTTACAGGGGGTGTTGGCTACACCTTC
-,TRBJ1-1,TRBV7-8,-,CASSRAGAMNTEAFF,TGTGCCAGCAGCCGGGCGGGCGCTATGAACACTGAAGCTTTCTTT
-,TRBJ2-7,TRBV27,many,CASSLSKGDYEQYF,TGTGCCAGCAGTTTATCGAAGGGGGACTACGAGCAGTACTTC
TRBD1,TRBJ2-1,TRBV7-2,-,CASSLRDRGYNEQFF,TGTGCCAGCAGCCTCCGGGACAGGGGTTACAATGAGCAGTTCTTC
TRBD2,TRBJ2-1,TRBV15,few,CATSRDLTSGIDNEQFF,TGTGCCACCAGCAGAGATTTAACTAGCGGGATTGACAATGAGCAGTTCTTC
-,TRBJ1-2,TRBV7-9,-,CASSLGKSGYTF,TGTGCCAGCAGCTTAGGGAAGTCAGGCTACACCTTC
TRBD2,TRBJ2-3,TRBV7-2,many,CASSPPSGYTDTQYF,TGTGCCAGCAGCCCTCCTAGCGGGTACACAGATACGCAGTATTTT
TRBD1,TRBJ1-1,TRBV20-1,many,CSARGPTGENTEAFF,TGCAGTGCTAGGGGTCCAACAGGGGAGAACACTGAAGCTTTCTTT
TRBD1,TRBJ2-1,TRBV14,-,CASSRDRGLLTYNEQFF,TGTGCCAGCAGCAGGGACAGGGGACTACTTACTTACAATGAGCAGTTCTTC
TRBD1,TRBJ2-1,TRBV28,-,CASSLRGTGEIRQFF,TGTGCCAGCAGTTTAAGGGGGACAGGGGAAATTCGGCAGTTCTTC
-,TRBJ1-5,TRBV4-3,-,CASSQEAAGQVYQPQHF,TGCGCCAGCAGCCAAGAGGCCGCGGGACAAGTCTATCAGCCCCAGCATTTT
-,TRBJ2-1,TRBV7-9,few,CASSSLSLGGGNEQFF,TGTGCCAGCAGCTCTTTATCACTAGGGGGGGGGAATGAGCAGTTCTTC
TRBD2,TRBJ2-1,TRBV28,many,CAVLAGVVGEQFF,TGTGCAGTACTAGCGGGAGTCGTCGGTGAGCAGTTCTTC
-,TRBJ1-3,TRBV20-1,-,CSASRQDTSGNTIYF,TGCAGTGCTAGCCGACAGGATACATCAGGAAACACCATATATTTT
-,TRBJ2-1,TRBV29-1,-,CSVIPSSYNEQFF,TGCAGCGTCATCCCGTCCTCTTACAATGAGCAGTTCTTC
TRBD1,TRBJ2-5,TRBV11-1,many,CASSLRDSRQETQYF,TGTGCCAGCAGCTTACGGGACAGCCGACAAGAGACCCAGTACTTC
-,TRBJ1-5,TRBV11-2,many,CASSLTGFDNQPQHF,TGTGCCAGCAGCCTTACAGGGTTTGACAATCAGCCCCAGCATTTT
-,TRBJ2-5,TRBV7-2,few,CASSRSPEETQYF,TGTGCCAGCAGCCGTAGTCCCGAAGAGACCCAGTACTTC
-,TRBJ2-3,TRBV6-2/TRBV6-3,many,CASRIWNTDTQYF,TGTGCCAGCAGAATTTGGAATACAGATACGCAGTATTTT
-,TRBJ2-7,TRBV18,many,CASSPNTGTAGDREQYF,TGTGCCAGCTCACCCAATACCGGGACAGCGGGTGATAGGGAGCAGTACTTC
-,TRBJ2-7,TRBV27,many,CASSLIGGRRNQWSYEQYF,TGTGCCAGCAGTTTAATCGGGGGACGCAGGAATCAGTGGTCCTACGAGCAGTACTTC
TRBD1,TRBJ1-4,TRBV6-1,few,CASTHFNRGRIANYEKLFF,TGTGCCAGCACCCATTTCAACAGGGGGCGGATCGCTAACTATGAAAAACTGTTTTTT
TRBD1,TRBJ1-3,TRBV28,few,CASSPRTGQNTIYF,TGTGCCAGCAGTCCCCGGACAGGCCAAAACACCATATATTTT